This passage covers 31 T cell receptor beta chains from one sample sequenced in a study of CD8 T cells in ankylosing spondylitis. TCRdb called the 5' RACE reads again in MiXCR, with one record for every CDR3 protein. The sample lists around 440,000 distinct CDR3 sequences; 17% were seen once. Study findings and constraints: The study identified a TCR beta motif of several highly homologous variants that appeared characteristic of ankylosing spondylitis blood.

Their cognate antigens are unknown. Sequencing input: blood, either unsorted or a sorted T cell fraction (not recorded which). Receptor source: a male donor with ankylosing spondylitis.

The CDR3 region is CASSPSGLSGEKLFF. For the CDR3, the DNA is TGTGCCAGCAGTCCTTCCGGGTTGTCGGGAGAAAAACTGTTTTTT. This rearrangement joins TRBV6-1 to TRBJ1-4, with D unclear. Trimming cost V 5 bases and J 8 bases, with 18 bases left between them. Looked up from germline, CDR1 is MNHNS and CDR2 is SASEGT. CDR3 length: 15 amino acids.

V is TRBV4-1 and J is TRBJ1-5; 8 nucleotides line up with TRBD1. Germline values: CDR1 MGHRA, CDR2 YSYEKL. The J segment lost 7 bases and the V segment lost 0 bases, leaving 5 bases of the junction unmatched. CDR3 length: 15 amino acids. The CDR3 reads CASSQEDRDRQPQHF. In nucleotides, the CDR3 is TGCGCCAGCAGCCAAGAGGACAGGGATAGACAGCCCCAGCATTTT.

This chain uses TRBV3-1 with TRBJ2-4; possibly TRBD2 for D (5 bases). Trimming pared 1 base from V and 1 base from J, leaving 5 bases between. The CDR3 sequence is 14 residues long. Germline V gene sequence: CDR1 LGHDT, CDR2 YNNKEL (reference sequence). In nucleotides, the CDR3 is TGTGCCAGCAGCCAAGGAGGGGCCAAAAACATTCAGTACTTC. As protein: CASSQGGAKNIQYF.

This clonotype was seen more than once but under ten times. The rearrangement uses TRBV20-1 and TRBJ1-1, with D hard to call. V was clipped by 6 bases and J by 3 bases, with 11 bases between them. The CDR3 contains 12 residues. From germline, CDR1 is DFQATT and CDR2 SNEGSKA (reference sequence). CDR3 in amino acids: CSAADPYTEAFF. The CDR3 nucleotides read TGCAGTGCCGCGGACCCTTACACTGAAGCTTTCTTT.

The genes are TRBV24-1 and TRBJ2-2; D not resolved. Trimming pared 2 bases from V and 5 bases from J, leaving 14 bases between. CDR1 KGHDR and CDR2 SFDVKD come from the germline V gene. This CDR3 has 16 residues. CDR3 region: CATSDWAKAPTGELFF. In nucleotides, the CDR3 is TGTGCCACCAGTGATTGGGCAAAGGCACCGACCGGGGAGCTGTTTTTT.

The rearrangement uses TRBV7-4 and TRBJ1-2, with D unresolved. V shed 7 bases and J shed 3 bases, with 12 bases lying between them. The CDR3 loop spans 13 amino acids. Germline V gene lookup returns CDR1 SGHVT and CDR2 SQSDAQ. The DNA of the CDR3 is TGTGCCAGCAATGGGATACCCTACTATGGCTACACCTTC. Translated: CASNGIPYYGYTF. The whole variable domain, remainder taken from reference TRBV7-4 and TRBJ1-2, is GAGVSQSPRYKVAKRGRDVALRCDSISGHVTLYWYRQTLGQGSEVLTYSQSDAQRDKSGRPSGRFSAERPERSVSTLKIQRTEQGDSAVYLCASNGIPYYGYTFGSGTRLTVV.

The rearrangement links TRBV20-1 to TRBJ1-1, with a possible D match to TRBD1 (6 bases). V lost 6 bases and J 0 bases, leaving 11 bases between the germline ends. This CDR3 is built from 13 residues. CDR1 and CDR2 from the germline V gene are DFQATT and SNEGSKA (reference sequence). CDR3 sequence: CSAPGQLNTEAFF. Here the CDR3 DNA reads TGCAGTGCACCTGGACAGTTGAACACTGAAGCTTTCTTT.

The rearrangement uses TRBV12-3 or TRBV12-4 and TRBJ2-4; D might be TRBD2 (6 bases). V dropped 7 bases and J dropped 7 bases, with 14 bases sitting between them. The CDR3 length is 13 residues. DNA for the CDR3: TGTGCCAGCACCCCGCAGAGCGGGAACATTCAGTACTTC. Translating gives CASTPQSGNIQYF.

Only a few counts were recorded for this clonotype. The chain couples TRBV5-6 to TRBJ2-5; 10 bases are shared with TRBD2. The V gene's germline CDR1 is SGHDT and CDR2 YYEEEE. The CDR3 covers 14 residues. The J segment lost 5 bases and the V segment lost 4 bases, leaving 5 bases of the junction unmatched. CDR3 sequence (DNA): TGTGCCAGCAGCATACTAGCGGGGCGTGAGACCCAGTACTTC. It yields the protein CASSILAGRETQYF.

CDR3 protein: CASSLAGTVTPLHF. The CDR3 DNA follows: TGTGCCAGCAGCCTCGCCGGGACGGTGACACCCCTCCACTTT. The chain has TRBV11-2 and TRBJ1-6, with D possibly being TRBD1 (5 bases). The CDR3 has 14 residues. Germline-derived CDR1 and CDR2 are SGHAT and FQNNGV. Trimming pared 5 bases from V and 11 bases from J, leaving 16 bases between.

There are a few counts of this clonotype. V usage is TRBV6-1 and J usage is TRBJ2-7, with 8 bases aligning to TRBD2. Germline V CDR1 and CDR2: MNHNS, SASEGT. Germline trimming cut 6 bases from V and 4 bases from J; bases unmatched to any gene: 8. The CDR3 spans 14 residues. For the CDR3, the DNA is TGTGCCAGCAGGAGCCCGGGACTAGTATACGAGCAGTACTTC. This codes for CASRSPGLVYEQYF.

This sequence joins TRBV11-2 and TRBJ1-5; TRBD1 aligns across 7 bases. The CDR3 has 18 residues. CDR1 is SGHAT, CDR2 FQNNGV, per germline. With V trimmed by 5 bases and J by 2 bases, 15 bases remained unmatched. The CDR3 DNA is TGTGCCAGCAGCACCCTGGAAAAGACAGGGATGGGCAATCAGCCCCAGCATTTT. Translated, it gives CASSTLEKTGMGNQPQHF.

This clonotype has a count of ten or more. This chain connects TRBV7-9 to TRBJ1-6; D perhaps matches TRBD1 (6 bases). This CDR3 comprises 14 residues. Germline V gives CDR1 SEHNR, CDR2 FQNEAQ (reference sequence). V lost 3 bases and J lost 5, with 8 bases in between. In DNA, the CDR3 is TGTGCCAGCAGCTTGTCAGGGGATAATTCACCCCTCCACTTT. Residues: CASSLSGDNSPLHF.

This clonotype was detected ten times or more. The chain couples TRBV18 to TRBJ2-5; 10 bases are a match to TRBD1. Germline assignment: CDR1 KGHSH and CDR2 LQKENI. Losses at the gene ends were 1 base for V and 4 bases for J; bases not matched to a gene: 0. This CDR3 is built from 14 residues. This CDR3 reads CASSPRDRGETQYF. Written as DNA, the CDR3 is TGTGCCAGCTCACCACGGGACAGGGGAGAGACCCAGTACTTC.

The chain employs TRBV20-1 and TRBJ1-2, with TRBD1 as a possible D gene (6 bases). Trimming took off 3 bases at V and 5 bases at J, with 13 bases between the two ends. The CDR3 runs to 13 residues. In germline, CDR1 is DFQATT, CDR2 SNEGSKA (reference sequence). The CDR3 here is CSASGVRGYGYTF. DNA of the CDR3: TGCAGTGCTAGTGGGGTGAGGGGGTATGGCTACACCTTC.

This clonotype showed up just a few times. The rearrangement links TRBV3-1 to TRBJ1-1; 10 bases line up with TRBD1. The CDR3 loop spans 15 amino acids. The junction had 6 bases not matched to a gene; V was cut back by 7 bases and J by 1 base. The germline V gene has CDR1 LGHDT and CDR2 YNNKEL (reference sequence). CDR3 sequence reads: CASTPRDRGNTEAFF. CDR3 sequence (DNA): TGTGCCAGCACCCCTAGGGACAGGGGGAACACTGAAGCTTTCTTT. The full variable domain, with the rest looked up from reference TRBV3-1 and TRBJ1-1, is DTAVSQTPKYLVTQMGNDKSIKCEQNLGHDTMYWYKQDSKKFLKIMFSYNNKELIINETVPNRFSPKSPDKAHLNLHINSLELGDSAVYFCASTPRDRGNTEAFFGQGTRLTVV.

This chain joins TRBV12-3 or TRBV12-4 and TRBJ2-1, with 10 bases fitting TRBD2. The junction had 12 bases not matched to a gene; V was cut back by 6 bases and J by 7 bases. The CDR3 runs to 16 residues. The CDR3 nucleotides are TGTGCCAGCAGGGAGAAAAGCGGGGGGGCTACGAATGAGCAGTTCTTC. Amino acid sequence: CASREKSGGATNEQFF.

This clonotype was seen a handful of times. The rearrangement uses TRBV30 and TRBJ2-1; D gene ambiguous. Germline values: CDR1 GTSNPN, CDR2 SVGIG (reference sequence). The V end was cut by 3 bases, the J end by 6 bases, with 12 bases between. There are 13 residues in the CDR3. CDR3 sequence reads: CAWSRAPRNEQFF. CDR3 DNA: TGTGCCTGGAGCCGGGCCCCTCGCAATGAGCAGTTCTTC.

This clonotype was detected only a few times. The rearrangement links TRBV10-3 to TRBJ2-4; possibly TRBD2 for D (5 bases). Trimming took 6 bases from V and 0 from J, leaving 12 bases between them. Per the germline V gene, CDR1 is ENHRY and CDR2 is SYGVKD. This CDR3 comprises 15 residues. CDR3 protein: CAISPGLIAKNIQYF. In DNA, the CDR3 is TGTGCCATCAGCCCCGGACTGATAGCCAAAAACATTCAGTACTTC.

The chain has TRBV30 and TRBJ2-1; D is perhaps TRBD2 (5 bases). V lost 4 bases to trimming and J lost 1 base, with 14 bases between them. In germline, CDR1 is GTSNPN, CDR2 SVGIG (reference sequence). The CDR3 totals 15 residues. The CDR3 region is CAWKVRSGSYNEQFF. The CDR3 DNA reads as TGTGCCTGGAAGGTTCGAAGCGGTTCCTACAATGAGCAGTTCTTC.

The CDR3 nucleotides read TGTGCCAGCAGCCCGGGACAGGGGCCCGATGAGCAGTTCTTC. Translating gives CASSPGQGPDEQFF. This chain connects TRBV2 to TRBJ2-1; 10 bases fit TRBD1. The V gene's germline CDR1 is SNHLY and CDR2 FYNNEI. This CDR3 has 14 residues. The V and J ends lost 6 bases and 8 bases, in that order; junction bases with no gene match: 7.

This clonotype has just a few counts. V gene TRBV9 combines with J gene TRBJ2-3; D not resolved. The germline CDR1 and CDR2 sequences are SGDLS and YYNGEE. The CDR3 sequence is 15 residues long. V was cut by 2 bases and J by 0 bases, with 10 bases left in between. The CDR3 region is CASSVYGSSTDTQYF. The CDR3 DNA reads as TGTGCCAGCAGCGTCTACGGCAGTAGCACAGATACGCAGTATTTT.

This clonotype was seen only a few times. The rearrangement joins TRBV20-1 to TRBJ1-2; D gene ambiguous. The V end was cut by 3 bases, the J end by 12 bases, with 14 bases between. This CDR3 is built from 11 residues. Germline values: CDR1 DFQATT, CDR2 SNEGSKA (reference sequence). CDR3 sequence reads: CSARETLPHTF. CDR3 nucleotides: TGCAGTGCTAGGGAAACCCTACCCCACACCTTC.

This clonotype was counted between two and nine times. The chain links TRBV20-1 to TRBJ1-2, with no clear D. CDR3 size: 13 residues. In germline, CDR1 is DFQATT, CDR2 SNEGSKA (reference sequence). V was trimmed by 3 bases and J by 4 bases, leaving 12 bases between them. Here the CDR3 reads CSASYRGRYGYTF. CDR3 sequence (DNA): TGCAGTGCTAGTTACCGGGGTCGCTATGGCTACACCTTC.

The chain uses TRBV7-3 and TRBJ2-6; tentative D call: TRBD2 (6 bases). The V end was cut by 5 bases, the J end by 0 bases, with 11 bases between. CDR3 length equals 16 residues. Germline V gene lookup returns CDR1 SGHTA and CDR2 FQGTGA. The CDR3 coding sequence is TGTGCCAGCAGCCCACTGGGGGGCTCTGGGGCCAACGTCCTGACTTTC. It yields the protein CASSPLGGSGANVLTF.

The chain employs TRBV2 and TRBJ1-1, with 9 bases matching TRBD1. V shed 7 bases and J 0 bases; nucleotides not matched to a gene: 3. The CDR3 has 14 amino acids. CDR1 SNHLY and CDR2 FYNNEI come from the germline V gene. As DNA, the CDR3 is TGTGCCAGCAATTACAGGGGGCTGAACACTGAAGCTTTCTTT. Translating gives CASNYRGLNTEAFF.

This clonotype was seen only a few times. The J gene is TRBJ2-4, the V gene TRBV5-1, with a tentative D call TRBD1 (6 bases). Germline assignment: CDR1 SGHRS and CDR2 YFSETQ. The V end lost 0 bases, the J end lost 0 bases, and 19 bases lay between the germline ends. The length of the CDR3 is 19 residues. The CDR3 DNA reads as TGCGCCAGCAGCTTGGAGTCCGGTGGACAGAAGCTAGCCAAAAACATTCAGTACTTC. This gives the protein CASSLESGGQKLAKNIQYF.

This clonotype turned up a few times. This rearrangement joins TRBV12-3 or TRBV12-4 to TRBJ1-6; possible D gene TRBD1, 6 bases. Trimming removed 1 base at V and 8 bases at J, with 12 bases between. This CDR3 has 15 amino acids. CDR3: CASSLGGGLDSPLHF. The CDR3 DNA sequence: TGTGCCAGCAGTTTAGGGGGGGGCTTGGATTCACCCCTCCACTTT.

The CDR3 bases are TGCGCCAGCAGCCAAGATCTGGGGGGGGGGACCCAGTACTTC. As protein: CASSQDLGGGTQYF. The genes are TRBV4-3 and TRBJ2-5; TRBD2 aligns across 7 bases. CDR3 length: 14 residues. Germline assignment: CDR1 LGHNA and CDR2 YSLEER. The V segment lost 0 bases and the J segment 7 bases; nucleotides outside the gene matches: 5.

The genes are TRBV12-3 or TRBV12-4 and TRBJ2-2, with D possibly matching TRBD2 (6 bases). Trimming removed 6 bases from V and 6 bases from J, with 20 bases in between. CDR3 length: 16 amino acids. Here the CDR3 reads CASSQPRTRRAGELFF. CDR3 coding DNA: TGTGCCAGCAGCCAACCCCGGACGAGGAGGGCCGGGGAGCTGTTTTTT.

The gene calls are TRBV5-6 and TRBJ2-3, with unresolved D. V lost 6 bases and J lost 1, with 18 bases in between. This CDR3 has 16 amino acids. The germline CDR1 and CDR2 sequences are SGHDT and YYEEEE. The CDR3 protein is CASNGVGGLGTDTQYF. Written as DNA, the CDR3 is TGTGCCAGCAACGGAGTGGGTGGTCTTGGCACAGATACGCAGTATTTT. Variable domain in full (rest from reference TRBV5-6 and TRBJ2-3): DAGVTQSPTHLIKTRGQQVTLRCSPKSGHDTVSWYQQALGQGPQFIFQYYEEEERQRGNFPDRFSGHQFPNYSSELNVNALLLGDSALYLCASNGVGGLGTDTQYFGPGTRLTVL.